This is a list of T cell receptor beta chains from one sample in a study of T cells in Graves' hyperthyroidism and ophthalmopathy. MiXCR was run by TCRdb on the multiplex PCR reads, yielding one entry per CDR3 protein. The sample carries hundreds of thousands of distinct CDR3 sequences, more than 20% recorded once. The sample consisted of blood. Receptors were obtained from a man aged 25 to 40 with Graves' ophthalmopathy. CDR3s include the opening cysteine and the closing phenylalanine or tryptophan.

V gene: TRBV29-1
J gene: TRBJ1-1
CDR3 protein: CSVDRGQEAFF

V gene: TRBV9
J gene: TRBJ2-2
CDR3 protein: CASSSRDRGLGGELFF

V gene: TRBV28
J gene: TRBJ1-2
CDR3 protein: CASSLPHGANYGYTF

V gene: TRBV6-5
J gene: TRBJ2-5
CDR3 protein: CASSYLEGWFRQETQYF

V gene: TRBV7-9
J gene: TRBJ1-1
CDR3 protein: CASSSRDRGAFF

V gene: TRBV5-1
J gene: TRBJ2-3
CDR3 protein: CASSLALAGAAPDTQYF

V gene: TRBV20-1
J gene: TRBJ2-3
CDR3 protein: CSARGTSGSITDTQYF

V gene: TRBV11-2
J gene: TRBJ1-6
CDR3 protein: CASKEGSSNSPLHF

V gene: TRBV28
J gene: TRBJ2-7
CDR3 protein: CASGAGVPYEQYF

V gene: TRBV7-9
J gene: TRBJ2-6
CDR3 protein: CAAGQDLSGANVLTF

V gene: TRBV28
J gene: TRBJ1-6
CDR3 protein: CASYPEGRELNSPLHF

V gene: TRBV6-2/TRBV6-3
J gene: TRBJ2-5
CDR3 protein: CASAASIQETQYF

V gene: TRBV7-9
J gene: TRBJ2-2
CDR3 protein: CASSPPDVTSGSGYGELFF

V gene: TRBV5-1
J gene: TRBJ2-2
CDR3 protein: CASSLAPREVGELFF

V gene: TRBV7-9
J gene: TRBJ1-1
CDR3 protein: CASTLGGADTEAFF

V gene: TRBV15
J gene: TRBJ2-3
CDR3 protein: CATSIRDYRTDTQYF

V gene: TRBV7-9
J gene: TRBJ1-1
CDR3 protein: CASSFPGGNTEAFF

V gene: TRBV7-6
J gene: TRBJ2-3
CDR3 protein: CASSLGPNQLAQYF

V gene: TRBV28
J gene: TRBJ2-1
CDR3 protein: CASSPLHEQFF

V gene: TRBV19
J gene: TRBJ1-1
CDR3 protein: CASSIRGGYTEAFF

V gene: TRBV27
J gene: TRBJ2-3
CDR3 protein: CASSLGSRGTTDTQYF

V gene: TRBV5-6
J gene: TRBJ1-5
CDR3 protein: CASSGGYSNQPQHF

V gene: TRBV12-3/TRBV12-4
J gene: TRBJ2-6
CDR3 protein: CASRALGANVLTF

V gene: TRBV7-2
J gene: TRBJ2-7
CDR3 protein: CASSLDREKNSYEQYF

V gene: TRBV11-2
J gene: TRBJ1-3
CDR3 protein: CASSPERSSGNTIYF

V gene: TRBV3-1
J gene: TRBJ1-4
CDR3 protein: CASNKDRLNEKLFF

V gene: TRBV10-3
J gene: TRBJ2-1
CDR3 protein: CAISGGGARPNEQFF

V gene: TRBV20-1
J gene: TRBJ1-5
CDR3 protein: CSASGGGQSNQPQHF

V gene: TRBV7-2
J gene: TRBJ2-7
CDR3 protein: CASSWGLAGVYEQYF

V gene: TRBV6-1
J gene: TRBJ1-1
CDR3 protein: CASSGVGRTEAFF

V gene: TRBV3-1
J gene: TRBJ2-7
CDR3 protein: CASSRAGTAYEQYF

V gene: TRBV7-6
J gene: TRBJ2-1
CDR3 protein: CASSPRAGVNEQFF

V gene: TRBV19
J gene: TRBJ1-1
CDR3 protein: CASRRQGASEAFF

V gene: TRBV9
J gene: TRBJ2-5
CDR3 protein: CASSPRVETQYF

V gene: TRBV28
J gene: TRBJ2-3
CDR3 protein: CASRGQGGFTDTQYF

V gene: TRBV28
J gene: TRBJ1-1
CDR3 protein: CASSLTGPNTEAFF

V gene: TRBV24-1
J gene: TRBJ2-5
CDR3 protein: CATSGQASGTQYF

V gene: TRBV29-1
J gene: TRBJ2-7
CDR3 protein: CSVEDNRAASYEQYF

V gene: TRBV5-4
J gene: TRBJ2-6
CDR3 protein: CASSHQARGANVLTF

V gene: TRBV6-5
J gene: TRBJ2-7
CDR3 protein: CASSYSNSGETQQYF

V gene: TRBV6-1
J gene: TRBJ1-1
CDR3 protein: CASRSTGENTEAFF

V gene: TRBV28
J gene: TRBJ2-5
CDR3 protein: CASSPGGTGLVETQYF

V gene: TRBV20-1
J gene: TRBJ1-2
CDR3 protein: CSAPTIDYGYTF

V gene: TRBV20-1
J gene: TRBJ2-3
CDR3 protein: CSASQGSGRADTQYF

V gene: TRBV11-2
J gene: TRBJ1-5
CDR3 protein: CASSLTDSNQPQHF

V gene: TRBV7-6
J gene: TRBJ1-4
CDR3 protein: CASSYGTGGSEKLFF

V gene: TRBV2
J gene: TRBJ2-1
CDR3 protein: CASSEAWRSQYNEQFF

V gene: TRBV18
J gene: TRBJ2-5
CDR3 protein: CASSQGARETQYF

V gene: TRBV11-2
J gene: TRBJ2-7
CDR3 protein: CASSPTSGRGTYEQYF

V gene: TRBV30
J gene: TRBJ1-2
CDR3 protein: CAWSRDRVLLGNGYTF

V gene: TRBV12-3/TRBV12-4
J gene: TRBJ2-2
CDR3 protein: CASSSPDRDSGELFF

V gene: TRBV18
J gene: TRBJ2-7
CDR3 protein: CASSPGTGGYEQYF

V gene: TRBV28
J gene: TRBJ2-1
CDR3 protein: CASSSSSGTNLYNEQFF

V gene: TRBV4-1
J gene: TRBJ2-3
CDR3 protein: CASSQETSGRGVMDTDTQYF

V gene: TRBV7-9
J gene: TRBJ2-1
CDR3 protein: CASSLVTSGRFEQFF

V gene: TRBV7-2
J gene: TRBJ1-1
CDR3 protein: CASSLFIRFEAFF

V gene: TRBV20-1
J gene: TRBJ2-3
CDR3 protein: CSASTPRTSTDTQYF

V gene: TRBV6-1
J gene: TRBJ2-7
CDR3 protein: CASSEKASGSSHEQYF